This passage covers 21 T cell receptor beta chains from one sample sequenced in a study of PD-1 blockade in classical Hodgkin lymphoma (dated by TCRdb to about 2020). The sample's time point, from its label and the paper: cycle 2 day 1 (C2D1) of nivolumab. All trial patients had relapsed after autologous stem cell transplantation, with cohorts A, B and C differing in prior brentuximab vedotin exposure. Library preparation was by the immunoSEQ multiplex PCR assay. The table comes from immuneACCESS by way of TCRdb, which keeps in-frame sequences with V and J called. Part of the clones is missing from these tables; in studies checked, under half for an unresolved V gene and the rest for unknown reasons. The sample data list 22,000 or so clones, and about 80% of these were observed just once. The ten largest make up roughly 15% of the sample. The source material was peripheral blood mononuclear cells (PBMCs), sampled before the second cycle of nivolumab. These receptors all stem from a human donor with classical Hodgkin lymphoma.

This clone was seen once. CDR3 sequence: CASSLGQGWSEQYV. For the CDR3, the DNA is TGTGCCAGCAGCTTGGGACAGGGATGGAGCGAGCAGTACGTC. The chain joins TRBV5-4 to TRBJ2-7; 7 bases fit TRBD1. In germline, CDR1 is SGHNT, CDR2 YYREEE (reference sequence). The trim removed 0 bases at V and 6 bases at J, leaving 6 bases unmatched. This CDR3 comprises 14 residues.

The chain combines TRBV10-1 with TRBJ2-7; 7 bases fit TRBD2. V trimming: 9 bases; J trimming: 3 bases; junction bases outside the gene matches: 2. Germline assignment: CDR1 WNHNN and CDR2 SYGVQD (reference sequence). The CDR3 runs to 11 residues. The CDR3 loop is CASQRDYEQYF. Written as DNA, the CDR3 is TGCGCCAGTCAGCGGGACTACGAGCAGTACTTC.

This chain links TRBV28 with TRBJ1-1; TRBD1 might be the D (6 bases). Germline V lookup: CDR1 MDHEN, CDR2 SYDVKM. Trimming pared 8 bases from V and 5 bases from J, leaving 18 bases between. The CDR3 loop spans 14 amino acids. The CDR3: CASSWNRVRTEAFF. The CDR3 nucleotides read TGTGCCAGCTCCTGGAACAGGGTTCGGACTGAAGCTTTCTTT.

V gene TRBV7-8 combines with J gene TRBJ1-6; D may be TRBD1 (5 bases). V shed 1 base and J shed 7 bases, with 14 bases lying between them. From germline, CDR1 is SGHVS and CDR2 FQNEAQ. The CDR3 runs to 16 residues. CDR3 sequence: CASSLEGILTNSPLHF. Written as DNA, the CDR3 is TGTGCCAGCAGCTTAGAGGGGATTTTGACGAATTCACCCCTCCACTTT. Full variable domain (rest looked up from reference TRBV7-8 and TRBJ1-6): GAGVSQSPRYKVAKRGQDVALRCDPISGHVSLFWYQQALGQGPEFLTYFQNEAQLDKSGLPSDRFFAERPEGSVSTLKIQRTQQEDSAVYLCASSLEGILTNSPLHFGNGTRLTVT.

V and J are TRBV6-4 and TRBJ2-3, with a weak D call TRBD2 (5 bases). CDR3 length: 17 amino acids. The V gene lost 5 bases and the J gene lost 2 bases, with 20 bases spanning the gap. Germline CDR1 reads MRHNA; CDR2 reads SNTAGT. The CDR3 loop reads CASSPLLVATHTDTQYF. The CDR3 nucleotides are TGTGCCAGCAGTCCCCTTTTGGTAGCGACCCACACAGATACGCAGTATTTT.

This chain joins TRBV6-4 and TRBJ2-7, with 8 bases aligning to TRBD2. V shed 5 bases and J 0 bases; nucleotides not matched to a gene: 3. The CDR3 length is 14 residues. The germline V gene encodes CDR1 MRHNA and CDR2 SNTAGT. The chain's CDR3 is CASSQAGVSYEQYF. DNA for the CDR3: TGTGCCAGCAGTCAAGCGGGAGTCTCCTACGAGCAGTACTTC.

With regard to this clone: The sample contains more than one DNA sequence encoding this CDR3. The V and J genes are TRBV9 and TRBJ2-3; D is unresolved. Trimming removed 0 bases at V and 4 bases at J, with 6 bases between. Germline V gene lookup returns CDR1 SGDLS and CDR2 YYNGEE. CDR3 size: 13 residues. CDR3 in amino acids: CASSVEVPDTQYF. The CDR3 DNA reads TGTGCCAGCAGCGTAGAGGTCCCAGATACGCAGTATTTT.

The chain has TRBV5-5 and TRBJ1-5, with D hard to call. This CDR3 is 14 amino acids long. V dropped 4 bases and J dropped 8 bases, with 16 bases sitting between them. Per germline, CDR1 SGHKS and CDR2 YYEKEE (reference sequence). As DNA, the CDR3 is TGTGCCAGCAGCCAAAGACCGGGTGTAGAGCCCCAGCATTTT. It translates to CASSQRPGVEPQHF.

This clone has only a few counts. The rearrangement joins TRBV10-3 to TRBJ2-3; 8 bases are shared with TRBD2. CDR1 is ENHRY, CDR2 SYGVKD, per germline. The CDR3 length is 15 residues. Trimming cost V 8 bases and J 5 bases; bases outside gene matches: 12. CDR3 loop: CAIAPGTRDKDTQYF. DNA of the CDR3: TGTGCCATCGCCCCCGGGACTAGAGATAAAGATACGCAGTATTTT.

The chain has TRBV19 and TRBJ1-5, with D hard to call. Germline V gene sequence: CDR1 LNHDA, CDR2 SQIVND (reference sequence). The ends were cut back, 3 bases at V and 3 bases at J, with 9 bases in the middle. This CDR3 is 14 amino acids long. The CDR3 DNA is TGTGCCAGTAGTATTATGCTGATCAATCAGCCCCAGCATTTT. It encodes CASSIMLINQPQHF.

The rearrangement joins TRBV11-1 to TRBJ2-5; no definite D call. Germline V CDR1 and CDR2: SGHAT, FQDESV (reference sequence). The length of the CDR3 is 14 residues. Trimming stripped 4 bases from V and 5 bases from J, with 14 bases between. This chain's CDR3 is CASSSPGFGETQYF. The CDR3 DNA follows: TGTGCCAGCAGCTCACCCGGTTTCGGGGAGACCCAGTACTTC.

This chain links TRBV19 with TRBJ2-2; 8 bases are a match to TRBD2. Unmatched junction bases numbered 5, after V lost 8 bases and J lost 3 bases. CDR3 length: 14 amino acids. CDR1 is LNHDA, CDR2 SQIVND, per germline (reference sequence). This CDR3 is CASRAGGYTGELFF. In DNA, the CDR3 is TGTGCCAGTCGGGCGGGGGGCTACACCGGGGAGCTGTTTTTT.

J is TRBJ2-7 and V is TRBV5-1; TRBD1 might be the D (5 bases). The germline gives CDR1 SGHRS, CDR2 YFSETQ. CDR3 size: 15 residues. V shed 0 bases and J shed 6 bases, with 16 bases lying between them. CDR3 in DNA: TGCGCCAGCAGCTTGGGCCAGGGTGGAATTGCCGAGCAGTACGTC. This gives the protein CASSLGQGGIAEQYV.

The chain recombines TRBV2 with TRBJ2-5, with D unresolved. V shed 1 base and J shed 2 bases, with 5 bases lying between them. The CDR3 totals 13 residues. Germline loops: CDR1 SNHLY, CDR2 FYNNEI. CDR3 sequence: CASSEGAQETQYF. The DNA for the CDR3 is TGTGCCAGCAGTGAAGGAGCACAAGAGACCCAGTACTTC. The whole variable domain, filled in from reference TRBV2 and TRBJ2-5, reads EPEVTQTPSHQVTQMGQEVILRCVPISNHLYFYWYRQILGQKVEFLVSFYNNEISEKSEIFDDQFSVERPDGSNFTLKIRSTKLEDSAMYFCASSEGAQETQYFGPGTRLLVL.

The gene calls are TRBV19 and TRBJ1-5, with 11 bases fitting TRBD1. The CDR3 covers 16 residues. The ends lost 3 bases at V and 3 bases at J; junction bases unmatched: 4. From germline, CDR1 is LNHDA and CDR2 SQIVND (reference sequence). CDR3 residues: CASSIGQGASNQPQHF. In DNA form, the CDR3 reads TGTGCCAGTAGTATCGGACAGGGGGCCTCCAATCAGCCCCAGCATTTT. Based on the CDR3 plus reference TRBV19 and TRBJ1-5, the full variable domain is DGGITQSPKYLFRKEGQNVTLSCEQNLNHDAMYWYRQDPGQGLRLIYYSQIVNDFQKGDIAEGYSVSREKKESFPLTVTSAQKNPTAFYLCASSIGQGASNQPQHFGDGTRLSIL.

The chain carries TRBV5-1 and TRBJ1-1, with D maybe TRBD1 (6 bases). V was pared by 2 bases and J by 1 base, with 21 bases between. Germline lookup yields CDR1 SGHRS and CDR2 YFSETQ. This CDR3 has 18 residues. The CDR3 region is CASSFRGSGIGTNTEAFF. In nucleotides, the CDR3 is TGCGCCAGCAGCTTTAGGGGGTCGGGTATCGGGACGAACACTGAAGCTTTCTTT. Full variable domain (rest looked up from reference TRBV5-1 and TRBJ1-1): KAGVTQTPRYLIKTRGQQVTLSCSPISGHRSVSWYQQTPGQGLQFLFEYFSETQRNKGNFPGRFSGRQFSNSRSEMNVSTLELGDSALYLCASSFRGSGIGTNTEAFFGQGTRLTVV.

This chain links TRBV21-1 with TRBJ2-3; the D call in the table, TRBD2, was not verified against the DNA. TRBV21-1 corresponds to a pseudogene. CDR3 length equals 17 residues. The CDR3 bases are TGTGCCAGCAGCTGTCCGGGGTACGGGACTAGCACAGATACGCAGTATTTT. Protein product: CASSCPGYGTSTDTQYF.

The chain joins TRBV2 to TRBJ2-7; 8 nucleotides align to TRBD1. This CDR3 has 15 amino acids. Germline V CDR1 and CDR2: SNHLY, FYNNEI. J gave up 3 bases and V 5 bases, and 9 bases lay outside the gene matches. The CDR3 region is CASSYDRGQRYEQYF. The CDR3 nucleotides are TGTGCCAGCAGTTATGACAGGGGTCAGCGCTACGAGCAGTACTTC.

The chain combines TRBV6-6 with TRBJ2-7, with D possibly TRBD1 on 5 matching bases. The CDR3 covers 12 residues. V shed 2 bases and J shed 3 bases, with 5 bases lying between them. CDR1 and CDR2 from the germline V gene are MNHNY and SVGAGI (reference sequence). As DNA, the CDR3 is TGTGCCAGCAGTTACGACAGCTACGAGCAGTACGTC. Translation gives CASSYDSYEQYV.

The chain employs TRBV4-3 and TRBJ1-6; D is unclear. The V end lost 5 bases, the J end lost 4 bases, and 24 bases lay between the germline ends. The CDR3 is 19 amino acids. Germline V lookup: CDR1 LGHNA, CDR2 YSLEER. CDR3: CASSDQAGGLEMYNSPLHF. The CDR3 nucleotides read TGCGCCAGCAGCGATCAGGCAGGCGGCCTCGAAATGTATAATTCACCCCTCCACTTT.

CDR3 protein: CASSQDSGSPYF. The CDR3 DNA reads as TGCGCCAGCAGCCAAGATAGCGGGTCGCCGTACTTC. V is TRBV4-3 and J is TRBJ2-7; TRBD2 matches 7 bases. J was trimmed by 12 bases and V by 0 bases; bases with no gene match: 5. The CDR3 spans 12 residues. The germline CDR1 and CDR2 sequences are LGHNA and YSLEER.